This T cell receptor beta chain derives from a study of beta chain features in type 1 diabetes. The CDR3 sequence is 18 residues long. The germline gives CDR1 SGHTA, CDR2 FQGNSA. With 1 base removed from V and 2 bases from J, the gap between germline ends came to 17 bases. As every portion of the isolated RNA was reverse transcribed, the sequencing read expressed TCRB transcripts. Some clones are missing from TCRdb's copy, which holds only in-frame ones; the method was immunoSEQ multiplex PCR. Among 390,000 or so clones listed, approximately 15% were seen once. This clone was seen only a few times. What it binds is unknown. Broader study findings: VDJ junctions in type 1 diabetes patients carried more deletions and fewer insertions. Type 1 diabetes patients had TCRB CDR3s that were shorter (moderately but significantly so) in all four CD4+ subsets. Since sequencing was performed on cDNA, cells with high TCR expression could be over-represented.

This TCR came from a man younger than 45 in good health. Sequenced: naive CD4+ T cells from blood. The V and J genes are TRBV7-2 and TRBJ2-2; possibly TRBD1 or TRBD2 for D (5 bases each). This CDR3 is CASSLVPTGGANTGELFF. Here the CDR3 DNA reads TGTGCCAGCAGCTTAGTCCCCACTGGGGGAGCTAACACCGGGGAGCTGTTTTTT.